The 7 T cell receptor beta chains below come from one sample, sequenced in a study of cytomegalovirus exposure and HLA in healthy donors. Generated by immunoSEQ multiplex PCR, the TCRdb table keeps only in-frame clones and is missing some. The table lists 300,000 to 450,000 clones, roughly 90% of them singletons. The source material was PBMCs. The receptors originated from a woman between 18 and 30 years old in good health and CMV-seronegative.

The chain carries TRBV6-1 and TRBJ1-5; the D gene is possibly TRBD1 (5 bases). Trimming left V 4 bases short and J 4 bases short, with 8 bases between. The CDR3 covers 13 residues. Germline values: CDR1 MNHNS, CDR2 SASEGT. The CDR3, as DNA: TGTGCCAGCAGTGGGGAGGGGAATCAGCCCCAGCATTTT. Translation: CASSGEGNQPQHF.

This rearrangement joins TRBV4-1 to TRBJ2-1, with D perhaps TRBD2 (6 bases). V was pared by 4 bases and J by 7 bases, with 8 bases between. The CDR3 has 12 residues. Germline CDR1 and CDR2: MGHRA and YSYEKL. The DNA for the CDR3 is TGCGCCAGCAGCCGACTAGGAAATGAGCAGTTCTTC. As protein: CASSRLGNEQFF.

A single count supports this clone. J is TRBJ2-5 and V is TRBV27; possibly TRBD1 for D (6 bases). Germline assignment: CDR1 MNHEY and CDR2 SMNVEV (reference sequence). V lost 5 bases, J lost 5 bases, and 21 bases lay in between. The CDR3 runs to 16 residues. The CDR3 sequence: CASSPAGQGSGETQYF. In DNA, the CDR3 is TGTGCCAGCAGTCCGGCCGGGCAGGGGTCGGGGGAGACCCAGTACTTC.

In this sample, this clone turned up a few times. The chain carries TRBV27 and TRBJ2-7; a possible D gene is TRBD1 (5 bases). The V and J ends lost 8 bases and 3 bases respectively, with 14 bases between them. This CDR3 spans 13 amino acids. From germline, CDR1 is MNHEY and CDR2 SMNVEV (reference sequence). DNA of the CDR3: TGTGCCAGCGCGTACCAAGGGGACTACGAGCAGTACTTC. It specifies CASAYQGDYEQYF.

The genes are TRBV6-1 and TRBJ1-4; D is ambiguous. From germline, CDR1 is MNHNS and CDR2 SASEGT. The CDR3 totals 13 residues. Trimming removed 7 bases from V and 7 bases from J, with 13 bases in between. DNA for the CDR3: TGTGCCAGCAAATGGGCTTCGAGTGAAAAACTGTTTTTT. It encodes CASKWASSEKLFF.

The chain employs TRBV4-2 and TRBJ1-1; 7 bases agree with TRBD1. The CDR3 length is 16 residues. Germline trimming cut 1 base from V and 0 bases from J; bases unmatched to any gene: 5. Germline V gene lookup returns CDR1 LGHNA and CDR2 YNFKEQ. The CDR3 region is CASSQGTGKVNTEAFF. CDR3 bases: TGTGCCAGCAGCCAAGGGACAGGTAAAGTGAACACTGAAGCTTTCTTT.

This chain joins TRBV6-1 and TRBJ1-4; D is possibly TRBD1 (6 bases). CDR3 length: 17 residues. Germline assignment: CDR1 MNHNS and CDR2 SASEGT. Trimming took 2 bases from V and 8 from J, leaving 21 bases between them. CDR3 sequence (DNA): TGTGCCAGCAGTGAAACCCACAGGGCGCCCGGTGCCGAAAAACTGTTTTTT. Its translation: CASSETHRAPGAEKLFF.